A single sample is the source of the 9 T cell receptor beta chains below, sequenced in a study of Ad26.COV2.S vaccination and SARS-CoV-2 variants. The repertoire was sequenced with immunoSEQ multiplex PCR; TCRdb's copy has only in-frame clones and lacks some. Altogether under 500,000 clones are present, about 92% being singletons, with the ten largest covering 1.5% to 2%. Described treatment: around 19 received Ad26.COV2.S at low or high dose, single or two shots; several received placebo; per-sample allocation not given. Following the first vaccine or placebo injection, samples were taken on day 63. The sample consisted of peripheral blood, taken in a trial of Ad26.COV2.S vaccine versus placebo. The receptors here all came from a person between 18 and 59 years old who received the Ad26.COV2.S COVID-19 vaccine or a placebo.

This clone was detected only a few times. The V gene is TRBV10-3, the J gene TRBJ1-5, with D unresolved. The CDR3 is 12 amino acids. Germline V lookup: CDR1 ENHRY, CDR2 SYGVKD. V shed 4 bases and J shed 4 bases, with 5 bases lying between them. CDR3 amino acids: CAISADNQPQHF. The CDR3 DNA reads as TGTGCCATCAGTGCGGATAATCAGCCCCAGCATTTT.

In its sample, this clone was seen once. This rearrangement joins TRBV5-4 to TRBJ2-7, with 8 bases aligning to TRBD1. This CDR3 contains 15 residues. Germline V lookup: CDR1 SGHNT, CDR2 YYREEE (reference sequence). Trimming took 3 bases from V and 2 from J; bases not matched to a gene: 7. The CDR3 bases are TGTGCCAGCAGCTCCCGGGGACAGGACGCCTACGAGCAGTACTTC. It specifies CASSSRGQDAYEQYF. Variable domain in full (rest from reference TRBV5-4 and TRBJ2-7): ETGVTQSPTHLIKTRGQQVTLRCSSQSGHNTVSWYQQALGQGPQFIFQYYREEENGRGNFPPRFSGLQFPNYSSELNVNALELDDSALYLCASSSRGQDAYEQYFGPGTRLTVT.

The CDR3 nucleotides read TGTGCCAGCAGTTTAAGAGGACAGACCTACGAGCAGTACTTC. This translates into CASSLRGQTYEQYF. This sequence joins TRBV28 and TRBJ2-7; tentative D call: TRBD1 (6 bases). The CDR3 consists of 14 residues. The germline V gene encodes CDR1 MDHEN and CDR2 SYDVKM. Trimming cost V 2 bases and J 2 bases, with 10 bases left between them.

The chain carries TRBV18 and TRBJ2-7; D ambiguous. The CDR3 is 13 residues long. Germline V CDR1 and CDR2: KGHSH, LQKENI. V was cut by 0 bases and J by 5 bases, with 8 bases left in between. CDR3 DNA: TGTGCCAGCTCACCACCACCTGGGAACGAGCAGTACTTC. This translates into CASSPPPGNEQYF.

The V and J genes are TRBV10-3 and TRBJ2-5, with 15 bases that match TRBD2. There are 15 residues in the CDR3. Germline values: CDR1 ENHRY, CDR2 SYGVKD. Germline trimming cut 5 bases from V and 4 bases from J; bases unmatched to any gene: 2. CDR3 nucleotide sequence: TGTGCCATCAGTAGGGGACTAGCGGGGGGAGAGACCCAGTACTTC. Its translation: CAISRGLAGGETQYF.

This chain joins TRBV18 and TRBJ2-5, with D unresolved. The CDR3 covers 13 residues. Trimming pared 0 bases from V and 7 bases from J, leaving 9 bases between. Germline values: CDR1 KGHSH, CDR2 LQKENI. The CDR3 DNA sequence: TGTGCCAGCTCACCACCGGTCTCCGGGACCCAGTACTTC. This sequence encodes CASSPPVSGTQYF.

The chain joins TRBV30 to TRBJ1-1; D gene uncertain. Trimming took 2 bases from V and 5 from J, leaving 9 bases between them. CDR3 length: 12 amino acids. In germline, CDR1 is GTSNPN, CDR2 SVGIG (reference sequence). In nucleotides, the CDR3 is TGTGCCTGGAGTCGATTTGGGACTGAAGCTTTCTTT. Protein product: CAWSRFGTEAFF.

In this sample, this clone turned up once. The CDR3 reads CASSSGQGNYGYTF. The CDR3 DNA sequence: TGTGCCAGCAGCTCGGGACAGGGCAACTATGGCTACACCTTC. The chain carries TRBV7-9 and TRBJ1-2; TRBD1 aligns across 9 bases. With 4 bases clipped from V and 2 bases from J, the junction kept 2 bases outside the gene matches. The CDR3 contains 14 residues. Germline CDR1 reads SEHNR; CDR2 reads FQNEAQ (reference sequence). Complete variable domain (other parts from reference TRBV7-9 and TRBJ1-2): DTGVSQNPRHKITKRGQNVTFRCDPISEHNRLYWYRQTLGQGPEFLTYFQNEAQLEKSRLLSDRFSAERPKGSFSTLEIQRTEQGDSAMYLCASSSGQGNYGYTFGSGTRLTVV.

Note on this clone: Other DNA sequences from this sample encode an identical CDR3 as well. This sequence joins TRBV19 and TRBJ2-1; the D gene is possibly TRBD1 (6 bases). Germline V gene lookup returns CDR1 LNHDA and CDR2 SQIVND (reference sequence). The CDR3 covers 15 residues. The V gene lost 3 bases and the J gene lost 1 base, with 10 bases spanning the gap. The CDR3 nucleotides are TGTGCCAGTAGTATCCAGGGGTCATCCTACAATGAGCAGTTCTTC. This gives the protein CASSIQGSSYNEQFF.